This T cell receptor (beta chain) was captured in a study of response to subunit inactivated influenza vaccine. TCRdb redid the calling of the RT-PCR reads with MiXCR, one entry per CDR3 protein. Counted here are over 400,000 distinct CDR3 sequences, 10% to 15% occurring once; the ten biggest clones make up approximately 14%. There are many counts of this clonotype. Its antigen is currently unknown. General study findings and limits: Few additional T cells are recruited per seasonal influenza vaccination, authors suggested.

Germline-derived CDR1 and CDR2 are ENHRY and SYGVKD. V lost 6 bases and J 4 bases, leaving 7 bases between the germline ends. The CDR3 is 13 amino acids. The chain carries TRBV10-3 and TRBJ1-6; D might be TRBD1 (5 bases). Source: PBMCs from blood, taken about 6 weeks after vaccination. This TCR was recovered from a man aged 50 to 59 who received an inactivated influenza vaccine. The CDR3, as DNA: TGTGCCATCAGGGGGACGTATAATTCACCCCTCCACTTT. This translates into CAIRGTYNSPLHF.